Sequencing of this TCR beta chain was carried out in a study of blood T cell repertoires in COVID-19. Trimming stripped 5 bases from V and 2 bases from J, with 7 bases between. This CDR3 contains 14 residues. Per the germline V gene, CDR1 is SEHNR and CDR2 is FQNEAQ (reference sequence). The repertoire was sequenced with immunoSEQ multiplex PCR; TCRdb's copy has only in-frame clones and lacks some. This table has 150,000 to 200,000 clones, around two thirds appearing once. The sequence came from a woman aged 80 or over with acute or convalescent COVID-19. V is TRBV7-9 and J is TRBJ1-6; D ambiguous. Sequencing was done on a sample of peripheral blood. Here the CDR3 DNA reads TGTGCCAGCAGCCCGCGGGCCTATAATTCACCCCTCCACTTT. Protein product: CASSPRAYNSPLHF.